These 20 T cell receptor beta chains were all obtained from the same sample, sequenced in a study of Tregs in tolerant kidney transplant recipients (dated by TCRdb to the late 2010s). According to the study, the label for this sample's time point signals: 6 months after combined kidney and bone marrow transplant. The transplants used related donors along with nonmyeloablative bone marrow transplantation, and in the human trials mixed chimerism was transient. Library construction relied on the immunoSEQ multiplex PCR assay. The source is immuneACCESS, and TCRdb retained only in-frame sequences with V and J called. Part of the clones is not carried over; for the studies checked, unresolved V genes explain less than half of this, and the remainder is unexplained. This specimen's table enumerates 20,000 to 30,000 clones. The biggest ten clones account for 4.1% of the sample. Sequencing was performed on CD4+ T cells from blood (PBMCs), taken 6 months after the transplant. The receptors here all came from a human patient who received a combined kidney and bone marrow transplant. Some T cells may have been brought in with the graft after a transplant.

Remarks on this clone: The read gets to within 3 residues of the CDR3 end, and the germline J gene fills in the rest. The V and J genes are TRBV2 and TRBJ2-7; 11 bases agree with TRBD2. The CDR3 is 14 amino acids. Germline V gives CDR1 SNHLY, CDR2 FYNNEI. The V segment lost 5 bases and the J segment 4 bases; nucleotides outside the gene matches: 4. The part of the CDR3 DNA that was read is TGTGCCAGCAGTACTAGCGGGAGCTTATACGAG. Protein product: CASSTSGSLYE. In full, the CDR3 is CASSTSGSLYEQYF.

A remark on this clone: With the read ending 3 residues before the CDR3 end, the germline J gene is used to fill in that end. J is TRBJ1-1 and V is TRBV20-1; weak D call: TRBD1 (5 bases). Per the germline V gene, CDR1 is DFQATT and CDR2 is SNEGSKA (reference sequence). This CDR3 has 14 amino acids. V dropped 5 bases and J dropped 2 bases, with 15 bases sitting between them. The covered CDR3 bases are TGCAGTGCTCTTACGGGGGGAGGAAACACTGAA. The encoded protein is CSALTGGGNTE. The whole CDR3 is CSALTGGGNTEAFF.

A note on this clone: The read finishes 3 residues shy of the CDR3 end, and the germline J gene is used to complete it. This rearrangement joins TRBV6-2 or TRBV6-3 to TRBJ2-3; D may be TRBD1 or TRBD2 (6 bases each). CDR3 length: 14 amino acids. V lost 7 bases and J 6 bases, leaving 17 bases between the germline ends. From germline, CDR1 is MNHEY and CDR2 SVGEGT. The CDR3 here is CASTPGARGDTQYF. The DNA read from the CDR3 is TGTGCCAGCACCCCGGGAGCCAGGGGCGATACG.

In regard to this clone: The read ends 3 residues early relative to the CDR3; the germline J gene fills the gap. The chain joins TRBV20-1 to TRBJ2-5; a weak D match, TRBD2 (7 bases). V gave up 0 bases and J gave up 1 base, with 12 bases separating them. The CDR3 is 15 amino acids. Per the germline V gene, CDR1 is DFQATT and CDR2 is SNEGSKA (reference sequence). Here the CDR3 reads CSARDPRGAQETQYF. The sequenced part of the CDR3 DNA is TGCAGTGCTAGAGATCCACGGGGGGCCCAAGAGACC.

As regards this clone: Read coverage stops 3 residues before the CDR3 terminus; the germline J gene supplies the remainder. The chain employs TRBV7-9 and TRBJ1-2; D is possibly TRBD1 (6 bases). This CDR3 is built from 15 residues. Germline CDR1 reads SEHNR; CDR2 reads FQNEAQ (reference sequence). V lost 3 bases and J lost 5, with 16 bases in between. CDR3 DNA (partial): TGTGCCAGCAGCTTGGCCCATCCAGGGGTATATGGC. This gives the protein CASSLAHPGVYG. The entire CDR3 reads CASSLAHPGVYGYTF. Full variable domain (missing parts from reference TRBV7-9 and TRBJ1-2): DTGVSQNPRHKITKRGQNVTFRCDPISEHNRLYWYRQTLGQGPEFLTYFQNEAQLEKSRLLSDRFSAERPKGSFSTLEIQRTEQGDSAMYLCASSLAHPGVYGYTFGSGTRLTVV.

As regards this clone: Coverage ceases 3 residues before the CDR3 finishes, and the germline J gene fills in the end. The chain uses TRBV10-3 and TRBJ1-5; perhaps TRBD1 as D (5 bases). Looked up from germline, CDR1 is ENHRY and CDR2 is SYGVKD. The CDR3 sequence is 14 residues long. V was pared by 5 bases and J by 5 bases, with 13 bases between. CDR3 sequence reads: CAISYSGRDQPQHF. CDR3 DNA (partial): TGTGCCATCAGTTATTCGGGCAGGGATCAGCCC.

On this clone: The read stops 3 residues short of the end of the CDR3; the missing end is completed from the germline J gene. V gene TRBV7-9 combines with J gene TRBJ1-4; weak D call: TRBD1 (5 bases). CDR1 and CDR2 from the germline V gene are SEHNR and FQNEAQ (reference sequence). CDR3 size: 14 residues. V was pared by 2 bases and J by 8 bases, with 12 bases between. The CDR3 region is CASSLSGRGEKLFF. The CDR3 bases that were read are TGTGCCAGCAGCTTATCGGGTCGGGGGGAAAAA.

With respect to this clone: The read terminates 3 residues before the CDR3 end, so the remaining end is supplied by the germline J gene. The V and J genes are TRBV20-1 and TRBJ2-2; TRBD1 matches at 8 bases. Per germline, CDR1 DFQATT and CDR2 SNEGSKA (reference sequence). The CDR3 has 14 residues. Trimming cost V 6 bases and J 2 bases; bases outside gene matches: 5. The covered CDR3 bases are TGCAGTGCCAAAGGACAGGGAAACACCGGGGAG. It translates to CSAKGQGNTGE. From start to end, the CDR3 is CSAKGQGNTGELFF.

Turning to this clone: The read stops 3 residues short of the end of the CDR3; the missing end is completed from the germline J gene. The chain has TRBV14 and TRBJ2-1; 9 nucleotides match TRBD2. The CDR3 spans 17 residues. The V and J ends lost 0 bases and 8 bases, in that order; junction bases with no gene match: 11. Germline assignment: CDR1 SGHDN and CDR2 FVKESK. CDR3 bases read: TGTGCCAGCAGCCAAGATCTAGCGGGGACCTCTAGAGATGAG. Encoded protein: CASSQDLAGTSRDE. The entire CDR3 reads CASSQDLAGTSRDEQFF. The full variable domain, with the rest looked up from reference TRBV14 and TRBJ2-1, is EAGVTQFPSHSVIEKGQTVTLRCDPISGHDNLYWYRRVMGKEIKFLLHFVKESKQDESGMPNNRFLAERTGGTYSTLKVQPAELEDSGVYFCASSQDLAGTSRDEQFFGPGTRLTVL.

Note on this clone: With the read ending 3 residues before the CDR3 end, the germline J gene is used to fill in that end. V usage is TRBV14 and J usage is TRBJ2-1, with TRBD2 identical over 9 bases. V dropped 3 bases and J dropped 5; count of bases not matched to a gene: 5. The CDR3 length is 15 residues. Per germline, CDR1 SGHDN and CDR2 FVKESK. CDR3 region: CASSHPSGAHNEQFF. The DNA read from the CDR3 is TGTGCCAGCAGCCACCCTAGCGGGGCCCACAATGAG.

Worth noting for this clone: The CDR3 goes on 3 residues after the read ends, and that part is filled in from the germline J gene. This rearrangement joins TRBV2 to TRBJ2-2, with D unresolved. The CDR3 extends over 13 amino acids. Germline values: CDR1 SNHLY, CDR2 FYNNEI. Trimming removed 5 bases from V and 5 bases from J, with 9 bases in between. CDR3 DNA (partial): TGTGCCAGCAGTTCATCCGGGACCGGGGAG. Translating gives CASSSSGTGE. The complete CDR3 sequence is CASSSSGTGELFF.

In the case of this clone: The CDR3 is cut off 3 residues early in the read; its end comes from the germline J gene. This sequence joins TRBV5-1 and TRBJ1-1; D is possibly TRBD1 (6 bases). Trimming left V 1 base short and J 4 bases short, with 14 bases between. This CDR3 is 15 amino acids long. Germline values: CDR1 SGHRS, CDR2 YFSETQ. Partial CDR3 DNA: TGCGCCAGCAGCTTGACCGGACAGAGGGGCACTGAA. The encoded protein is CASSLTGQRGTE. The CDR3, in full, reads CASSLTGQRGTEAFF.

The sequenced CDR3 bases are TGCGCCAGCAGCGGGAGCGGCAATGAG. It encodes CASSGSGNE. The whole CDR3 is CASSGSGNEQFF. The genes are TRBV10-1 and TRBJ2-1; the D gene is possibly TRBD2 (6 bases). The read gets to within 3 residues of the CDR3 end, and the germline J gene fills in the rest. The CDR3 extends over 12 amino acids. The germline V gene encodes CDR1 WNHNN and CDR2 SYGVQD (reference sequence). Trimming pared 6 bases from V and 6 bases from J, leaving 9 bases between.

As concerns this clone: The read gets to within 3 residues of the CDR3 end, and the germline J gene fills in the rest. The gene calls are TRBV10-2 and TRBJ2-7; 10 bases map to TRBD2. CDR1 and CDR2 (germline): WSHSY, SAAADI. Losses at the gene ends were 6 bases for V and 2 bases for J; bases not matched to a gene: 4. The CDR3 length is 14 residues. CDR3 DNA, as far as it was read: TGCGCCAGCAGGGATACTAGCGGGGCCTACGAG. Encoded protein: CASRDTSGAYE. The whole CDR3 protein reads CASRDTSGAYEQYF.

A word on this clone: Sequencing ends 3 residues short of the CDR3 end; the germline J gene provides the rest. The chain couples TRBV7-2 to TRBJ1-2, with a possible D match to TRBD1 (6 bases). V dropped 5 bases and J dropped 1 base, with 14 bases sitting between them. Germline-derived CDR1 and CDR2 are SGHTA and FQGNSA. CDR3 length: 15 amino acids. The chain's CDR3 is CASSPAGTNNYGYTF. The covered CDR3 bases are TGTGCCAGCAGCCCCGCCGGGACAAATAACTATGGC.

Turning to this clone: The read ends 3 residues early relative to the CDR3; the germline J gene fills the gap. The rearrangement links TRBV7-9 to TRBJ1-2; 7 positions match TRBD1. The CDR3 consists of 13 residues. Germline values: CDR1 SEHNR, CDR2 FQNEAQ (reference sequence). The V and J ends lost 5 bases and 2 bases, in that order; junction bases with no gene match: 2. Here the CDR3 reads CASSLGQNYGYTF. The sequenced CDR3 bases are TGTGCCAGCAGCCTGGGACAGAACTATGGC.

Regarding this clone: The read comes to an end 3 residues before the CDR3 does, leaving the germline J gene to fill in the end. V gene TRBV29-1 combines with J gene TRBJ1-2; TRBD1 aligns across 9 bases. The germline gives CDR1 SQVTM, CDR2 ANQGSEA. CDR3 length equals 12 residues. The trim removed 7 bases at V and 6 bases at J, leaving 6 bases unmatched. The sequenced part of the CDR3 DNA is TGCAGCGCCGGGGGACAGGGAGATGGC. It yields the protein CSAGGQGDG. From start to end, the CDR3 is CSAGGQGDGYTF.

Worth noting for this clone: From the germline J gene comes the end of the CDR3, since the read stops 3 residues before it. V usage is TRBV5-6 and J usage is TRBJ1-3; D is unresolved. CDR3 length equals 13 residues. Deletions cut 0 bases from V and 4 bases from J, with 5 bases between. The germline CDR1 and CDR2 sequences are SGHDT and YYEEEE. CDR3 loop: CASSLVVGNTIYF. The CDR3 DNA, read in part, is TGTGCCAGCAGCTTGGTAGTAGGAAACACC.

Comments on this clone: The DNA ends 3 residues before the CDR3 does, and the rest of the CDR3 is filled in from the germline J gene. The V call is TRBV20-1, the J call TRBJ1-1; D is possibly TRBD1 (6 bases). V was pared by 1 base and J by 1 base, with 10 bases between. Germline V lookup: CDR1 DFQATT, CDR2 SNEGSKA (reference sequence). The CDR3 is made up of 14 amino acids. The CDR3 sequence: CSARAGARNTEAFF. The DNA read from the CDR3 is TGCAGTGCTAGAGCAGGGGCGCGGAACACTGAA.

About this clone: The read falls 3 residues short of the CDR3 end, and the missing part is taken from the germline J gene. The V call is TRBV7-8, the J call TRBJ1-2; D gene ambiguous. CDR1 SGHVS and CDR2 FQNEAQ come from the germline V gene. The CDR3 covers 16 residues. CDR3 DNA, as far as it was read: TGTGCCAGCAGCTTAGTTGGGCTAGCGGGGTGGGAGACC. This gives the protein CASSLVGLAGWET. The full CDR3 protein reads CASSLVGLAGWETYTF. The entire variable domain, with the rest obtained from reference TRBV7-8 and TRBJ1-2, is as follows: GAGVSQSPRYKVAKRGQDVALRCDPISGHVSLFWYQQALGQGPEFLTYFQNEAQLDKSGLPSDRFFAERPEGSVSTLKIQRTQQEDSAVYLCASSLVGLAGWETYTFGSGTRLTVV.